These 8 T cell receptor beta chains share one sample of origin, sequenced in a study of cytomegalovirus exposure and HLA in healthy donors. PCR primers comprised 60 Vbeta and 13 Jbeta primers. Data came from immunoSEQ multiplex PCR; TCRdb stores just in-frame clones and leaves some out. This table holds 120,000 to 150,000 clones. The sequenced sample consisted of PBMCs. These receptors were collected from a man aged 35-49 years in good health and CMV-seronegative.

The chain combines TRBV7-2 with TRBJ1-4; TRBD1 agrees at 7 bases. The CDR3 covers 15 residues. Unmatched junction bases numbered 6, after V lost 5 bases and J lost 3 bases. Germline CDR1 SGHTA, CDR2 FQGNSA. In DNA, the CDR3 is TGTGCCAGCAGCGGGACAGTCTCTTCTAATGAAAAACTGTTTTTT. This sequence encodes CASSGTVSSNEKLFF.

This rearrangement joins TRBV5-8 to TRBJ1-2; D gene ambiguous. Germline-derived CDR1 and CDR2 are SGHTS and YDEGEE. This CDR3 contains 17 residues. V lost 0 bases and J lost 0, with 15 bases in between. CDR3 sequence reads: CASSLDARTKANYGYTF. The DNA of the CDR3 is TGTGCCAGCAGCTTGGACGCACGGACTAAAGCTAACTATGGCTACACCTTC.

The V call is TRBV4-1, the J call TRBJ2-7, with D possibly matching TRBD2 (7 bases). The CDR3 length is 17 residues. The V and J ends lost 0 bases and 1 base respectively, with 16 bases between them. The V gene's germline CDR1 is MGHRA and CDR2 YSYEKL. The CDR3 spells CASSQDNGGGLSYEQYF. The CDR3 coding sequence is TGCGCCAGCAGCCAAGATAATGGGGGGGGCCTATCCTACGAGCAGTACTTC.

V usage is TRBV5-6 and J usage is TRBJ2-7, with unresolved D. In germline, CDR1 is SGHDT, CDR2 YYEEEE. With 0 bases removed from V and 5 bases from J, the gap between germline ends came to 6 bases. The CDR3 contains 12 residues. DNA of the CDR3: TGTGCCAGCAGCTTGGGCCAGAACGAGCAGTACTTC. Translation gives CASSLGQNEQYF.

As concerns this clone: One junction end does not reproduce the germline sequence, and a read error may be involved. The sample carries other DNA sequences with the same CDR3. V and J are TRBV5-1 and TRBJ1-1, with a possible D match to TRBD1 (6 bases). Looked up from germline, CDR1 is SGHRS and CDR2 is YFSETQ. CDR3 length equals 15 residues. The DNA for the CDR3 is TGCGCCAGCAGCTTGGTTCCCGAGGGGGTGCCTGAGGCTTTCTTT. Its translation is CASSLVPEGVPEAFF. Looking up the rest from reference TRBV5-1 and TRBJ1-1 gives the full variable domain: KAGVTQTPRYLIKTRGQQVTLSCSPISGHRSVSWYQQTPGQGLQFLFEYFSETQRNKGNFPGRFSGRQFSNSRSEMNVSTLELGDSALYLCASSLVPEGVPEAFFGQGTRLTVV.

CDR3 bases: TGTGCCAGCAGCAAAGGGGGGGGAGGAAGCTATGGCTACACCTTC. Translation: CASSKGGGGSYGYTF. V and J are TRBV21-1 and TRBJ1-2. TRBV21-1 is assigned pseudogene status. CDR3 length: 15 residues.

V usage is TRBV2 and J usage is TRBJ1-1; D uncertain. The CDR3 consists of 15 residues. Trimming shortened V by 5 bases and J by 1 base, and 14 bases separated the two germline ends. In germline, CDR1 is SNHLY, CDR2 FYNNEI. This CDR3 reads CASSLKETRNTEAFF. The CDR3 nucleotides read TGTGCCAGCAGTCTTAAAGAGACTCGGAACACTGAAGCTTTCTTT. Using reference TRBV2 and TRBJ1-1 for the parts outside the CDR3, the full variable domain is EPEVTQTPSHQVTQMGQEVILRCVPISNHLYFYWYRQILGQKVEFLVSFYNNEISEKSEIFDDQFSVERPDGSNFTLKIRSTKLEDSAMYFCASSLKETRNTEAFFGQGTRLTVV.

V is TRBV7-6 and J is TRBJ2-7; 7 positions agree with TRBD1. The junction had 7 bases not matched to a gene; V was cut back by 5 bases and J by 6 bases. Germline CDR1 reads SGHVS; CDR2 reads FNYEAQ. The CDR3 is 13 amino acids. CDR3: CASSPRGKSEQYF. CDR3 DNA: TGTGCCAGCAGCCCCAGGGGGAAGAGCGAGCAGTACTTC.